Here is one T cell receptor beta chain with its context. Its antigen is not identified. Template switching added a universal primer binding site, and final cDNA carried unique molecular identifiers. TCRdb ran MiXCR on the 5' RACE reads and lists one entry per CDR3 protein. This table has about 700,000 distinct CDR3 sequences, over 8.5% appearing once. The sample is drawn from a study of identical twins. Study observations and caveats: Researchers caution that invariant MAIT and iNKT cells could partly confound zero-insertion analyses. Excess sharing by twins proved weaker in beta out-of-frame sequences.

Trimming removed 4 bases from V and 5 bases from J, with 15 bases in between. There are 14 residues in the CDR3. CDR1 and CDR2 from the germline V gene are SGHTA and FQGNSA. A further study also used this sample, focusing on yellow fever vaccine responses in identical twins.

This receptor was identified in a young woman in good health. The chain joins TRBV7-2 to TRBJ2-7; a possible D gene is TRBD2 (5 bases). The sequenced material came from PBMCs. The CDR3 here is CASSSFTGSDEQYF. CDR3 DNA: TGTGCCAGCAGCTCCTTTACGGGGAGCGACGAGCAGTACTTC.